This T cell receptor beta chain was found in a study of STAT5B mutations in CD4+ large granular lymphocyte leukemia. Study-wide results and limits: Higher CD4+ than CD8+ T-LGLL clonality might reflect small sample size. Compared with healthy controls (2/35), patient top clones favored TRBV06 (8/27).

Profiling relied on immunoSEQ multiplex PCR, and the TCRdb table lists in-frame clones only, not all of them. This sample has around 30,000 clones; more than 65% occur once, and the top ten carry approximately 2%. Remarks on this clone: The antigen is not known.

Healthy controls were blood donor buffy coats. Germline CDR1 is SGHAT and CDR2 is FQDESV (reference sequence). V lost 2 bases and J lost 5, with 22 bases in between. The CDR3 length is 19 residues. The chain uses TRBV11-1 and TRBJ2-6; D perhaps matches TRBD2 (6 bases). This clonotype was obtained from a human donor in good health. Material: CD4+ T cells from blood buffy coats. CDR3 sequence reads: CASSLKGEAFRFRANVLTF. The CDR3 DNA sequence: TGTGCCAGCAGCTTAAAAGGGGAGGCGTTTAGGTTTAGGGCCAACGTCCTGACTTTC.